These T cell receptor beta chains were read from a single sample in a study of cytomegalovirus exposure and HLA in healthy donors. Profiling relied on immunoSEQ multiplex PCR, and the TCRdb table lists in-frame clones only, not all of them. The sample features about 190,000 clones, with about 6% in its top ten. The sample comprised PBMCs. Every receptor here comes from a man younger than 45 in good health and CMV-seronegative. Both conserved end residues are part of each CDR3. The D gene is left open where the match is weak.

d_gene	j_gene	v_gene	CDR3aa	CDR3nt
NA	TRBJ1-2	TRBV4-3	CASSQGQSANYGYTF	TGCGCCAGCAGCCAAGGTCAGTCAGCTAACTATGGCTACACCTTC
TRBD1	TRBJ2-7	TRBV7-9	CASSSPGQHPYEQYF	TGTGCCAGCAGCTCTCCGGGACAGCATCCCTACGAGCAGTACTTC
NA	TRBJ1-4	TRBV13	CASSLGASEKLFF	TGTGCCAGCAGCTTAGGGGCAAGTGAAAAACTGTTTTTT
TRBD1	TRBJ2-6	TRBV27	CATGQGAKSGANVLTF	TGTGCCACTGGACAGGGGGCTAAATCTGGGGCCAACGTCCTGACTTTC
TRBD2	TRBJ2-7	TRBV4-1	CASSQDGGAGALREQYF	TGCGCCAGCAGCCAAGACGGGGGGGCGGGAGCCTTACGAGAGCAGTACTTC
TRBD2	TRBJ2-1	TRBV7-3	CASSRRNQRGGYYDNEQFF	TGTGCCAGCAGCCGCCGGAATCAGCGGGGGGGGTACTACGACAATGAGCAGTTCTTC
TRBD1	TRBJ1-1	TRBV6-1	CASSGQGAGDTEAFF	TGTGCCAGCAGTGGACAGGGGGCGGGAGACACTGAAGCTTTCTTT
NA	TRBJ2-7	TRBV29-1	CSVEVWGSSYEQYF	TGCAGCGTTGAGGTTTGGGGCAGCTCCTACGAGCAGTACTTC
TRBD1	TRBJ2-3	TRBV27	CASSSVRGDTQYF	TGTGCCAGCAGTTCGGTCAGGGGGGATACGCAGTATTTT
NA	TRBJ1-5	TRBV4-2	CASSQEGPAGQPQHF	TGTGCCAGCAGCCAAGAAGGTCCCGCGGGTCAGCCCCAGCATTTT
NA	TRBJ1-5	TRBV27	CASSLDSYNQPQHF	TGTGCCAGCAGTCTAGACAGTTACAATCAGCCCCAGCATTTT
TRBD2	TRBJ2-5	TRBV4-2	CASSQAAQVAGVETQYF	TGTGCCAGCAGCCAGGCGGCACAAGTAGCGGGGGTGGAGACCCAGTACTTC
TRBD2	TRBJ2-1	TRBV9	CASSVVLAGGPDEQFF	TGTGCCAGCAGCGTAGTGTTAGCGGGAGGCCCAGATGAGCAGTTCTTC
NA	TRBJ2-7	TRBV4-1	CASSQEGSSTPSYEQYF	TGCGCCAGCAGCCAAGAGGGCAGTTCTACCCCGTCCTACGAGCAGTACTTC